Below, 27 T cell receptor beta chains from the same sample are listed, as sequenced in a study of Graves' ophthalmopathy and Graves' hyperthyroidism. RNA served as the template for amplifying TCR beta CDR3 regions. Following a first-round RT-PCR that used HTBI primers, a second-round multiplex PCR was carried out. TCRdb used MiXCR to reprocess the multiplex PCR reads, holding one entry per CDR3 protein. The sample holds over 650,000 distinct CDR3 sequences, about 41% seen once. The sample taken for sequencing was peripheral blood. The source of these receptors is an adult man with Graves' ophthalmopathy.

This clonotype was seen repeatedly, ten times or more. The chain couples TRBV29-1 to TRBJ1-1, with 8 bases aligning to TRBD1. This CDR3 has 13 amino acids. Germline loops: CDR1 SQVTM, CDR2 ANQGSEA. V was clipped by 5 bases and J by 3 bases; unmatched bases: 5. In DNA form, the CDR3 reads TGCAGCGTTCAATTGACAGGGGACACTGAAGCTTTCTTT. Its protein product is CSVQLTGDTEAFF.

Concerning this clonotype itself: At one of its ends the junction is not consistent with the germline gene, which may arise from a read error. V gene TRBV7-9 combines with J gene TRBJ1-5; no firm D call. The CDR3 is 14 residues long. Germline V gene sequence: CDR1 SEHNR, CDR2 FQNEAQ (reference sequence). CDR3 sequence (DNA): TGTGCCAGCAGTTACGGGGAGGGCAATCAGCTCCAGCATTTT. Translating gives CASSYGEGNQLQHF.

This clonotype was detected many times. The gene calls are TRBV6-5 and TRBJ1-5; maybe TRBD1 (5 bases). The germline gives CDR1 MNHEY, CDR2 SVGAGI. V was cut by 0 bases and J by 6 bases, with 9 bases left in between. The CDR3 runs to 14 residues. The CDR3 DNA reads as TGTGCCAGCAGTTACTCCGCCAGGGCTCAGCCCCAGCATTTT. It specifies CASSYSARAQPQHF.

The V call is TRBV9, the J call TRBJ1-6, with TRBD1 matching over 7 bases. The CDR3 runs to 16 residues. V lost 3 bases and J lost 7; bases outside the gene matches: 10. Germline V gene sequence: CDR1 SGDLS, CDR2 YYNGEE. The CDR3 nucleotides read TGTGCCAGCAGCGAGACCGGGACAGCAAAAAATTCACCCCTCCACTTT. It yields the protein CASSETGTAKNSPLHF.

This clonotype was recorded many times. The chain employs TRBV7-9 and TRBJ2-5; D remains ambiguous. Germline V gives CDR1 SEHNR, CDR2 FQNEAQ (reference sequence). The CDR3 length is 14 residues. Trimming cost V 5 bases and J 5 bases, with 15 bases left between them. Written as DNA, the CDR3 is TGTGCCAGCAGCCCACCCCTCGTTTTGGAGACCCAGTACTTC. Amino acids: CASSPPLVLETQYF.

The chain links TRBV12-3 or TRBV12-4 to TRBJ1-2; 7 positions match TRBD1. V lost 7 bases and J lost 3; bases outside the gene matches: 5. The CDR3 length is 13 residues. Written as DNA, the CDR3 is TGTGCCAGCAATGAGGGGGCTCACTATGGCTACACCTTC. This sequence encodes CASNEGAHYGYTF.

The J gene is TRBJ1-5, the V gene TRBV12-3 or TRBV12-4; 7 positions match TRBD1. The CDR3 runs to 17 residues. V gave up 5 bases and J gave up 2 bases; unmatched junction bases: 12. The CDR3 spells CASSEVEQGPGNQPQHF. The CDR3 region has the DNA TGTGCCAGCAGTGAAGTTGAACAGGGGCCCGGCAATCAGCCCCAGCATTTT.

The rearrangement links TRBV25-1 to TRBJ1-5; TRBD1 is a possible D gene (6 bases). The ends were cut back, 3 bases at V and 11 bases at J, with 20 bases in the middle. This CDR3 is built from 15 residues. Germline CDR1 is MGHDK and CDR2 is SYGVNS. Written as DNA, the CDR3 is TGTGCCAGCAGTGAGGCTAGCGGGGGGCAAGAGACCCAGCATTTT. The encoded protein is CASSEASGGQETQHF.

The rearrangement uses TRBV2 and TRBJ2-2, with 9 bases aligning to TRBD1. Unmatched junction bases numbered 1, after V lost 5 bases and J lost 3 bases. The CDR3 loop spans 14 amino acids. Per the germline V gene, CDR1 is SNHLY and CDR2 is FYNNEI. The CDR3 nucleotides are TGTGCCAGCAGTCGGGACAGGGACACCGGGGAGCTGTTTTTT. This translates into CASSRDRDTGELFF. Based on the CDR3 plus reference TRBV2 and TRBJ2-2, the full variable domain is EPEVTQTPSHQVTQMGQEVILRCVPISNHLYFYWYRQILGQKVEFLVSFYNNEISEKSEIFDDQFSVERPDGSNFTLKIRSTKLEDSAMYFCASSRDRDTGELFFGEGSRLTVL.

In its sample, this clonotype was seen many times. The chain is built from TRBV24-1 and TRBJ1-5; no firm D call. Germline V gives CDR1 KGHDR, CDR2 SFDVKD. Trimming pared 2 bases from V and 5 bases from J, leaving 15 bases between. This CDR3 region has 16 residues. The chain's CDR3 is CATSDSDAGVDQPQHF. The DNA of the CDR3 is TGTGCCACCAGTGATTCTGACGCGGGAGTGGATCAGCCCCAGCATTTT.

A word on this clonotype: At one of its ends the junction is not consistent with the germline gene, which may arise from a read error. This chain joins TRBV10-3 and TRBJ1-2; D is uncertain. Germline CDR1 is ENHRY and CDR2 is SYGVKD. The CDR3 runs 15 residues. CDR3 loop: CASSYSLRVHYGYTF. The CDR3 DNA sequence: TGTGCCAGCAGTTACTCGTTGCGGGTCCACTATGGCTACACCTTC.

The chain recombines TRBV12-5 with TRBJ1-1; the D is unclear. This CDR3 comprises 13 residues. Germline V gene data show CDR1 as LGHNT and CDR2 as FRNRAP. V was clipped by 0 bases and J by 2 bases, with 4 bases between them. CDR3 residues: CASGLVENTEAFF. The CDR3 DNA follows: TGTGCTAGTGGTTTGGTGGAAAACACTGAAGCTTTCTTT.

On this clonotype itself: Being one base from a much bigger clone, this may be a read error. This CDR3 is missing its conserved last phenylalanine or tryptophan, likely due to a read error. This chain connects TRBV7-9 to TRBJ2-7, with 8 bases fitting TRBD1. This CDR3 has 14 amino acids. From germline, CDR1 is SEHNR and CDR2 FQNEAQ (reference sequence). V lost 4 bases to trimming and J lost 6 bases; unmatched junction nucleotides: 8. The CDR3 loop is CASSSRSGGGEQYS. The CDR3 nucleotides read TGTGCCAGCAGCTCCAGATCAGGGGGCGGCGAGCAGTACTCC.

As regards this clonotype: A much larger clone is a single base away; this may be a read error. This rearrangement joins TRBV4-1 to TRBJ1-1; no clear D gene. This CDR3 is 14 amino acids long. CDR1 and CDR2 from the germline V gene are MGHRA and YSYEKL. The ends were cut back, 2 bases at V and 4 bases at J, with 11 bases in the middle. The CDR3 DNA is TGCGCCAGCAGCCAAATGGGGATCGGCACTGAAGCTTTCTTT. It yields the protein CASSQMGIGTEAFF.

This clonotype was counted many times. The V call is TRBV6-2 or TRBV6-3, the J call TRBJ2-5; TRBD2 agrees at 11 bases. J lost 5 bases, V lost 6 bases, and 5 bases had no gene match. The CDR3 spans 14 residues. Germline V CDR1 and CDR2: MNHEY, SVGEGT. The CDR3 is CASRPLAGEETQYF. The CDR3 DNA reads TGTGCCAGCAGGCCACTAGCGGGAGAGGAGACCCAGTACTTC.

This clonotype has a count of ten or more. The chain joins TRBV7-9 to TRBJ1-4, with D unresolved. This CDR3 has 16 residues. V was shortened by 5 bases and J by 4 bases, with 17 bases between the two germline ends. Germline assignment: CDR1 SEHNR and CDR2 FQNEAQ (reference sequence). The CDR3 nucleotides read TGTGCCAGCAGCACTCCAGAAACCGGGAATAATGAAAAACTGTTTTTT. Amino acid sequence: CASSTPETGNNEKLFF.

This clonotype has a count of ten or more. The rearrangement links TRBV10-3 to TRBJ1-2, with a possible D match to TRBD1 (6 bases). Germline-derived CDR1 and CDR2 are ENHRY and SYGVKD. Trimming took off 4 bases at V and 1 base at J, with 16 bases between the two ends. This CDR3 has 16 amino acids. Here the CDR3 DNA reads TGTGCCATCAGTGTTCCCGGGACACAGAATAACTATGGCTACACCTTC. Its protein is CAISVPGTQNNYGYTF.

Of note for this clonotype: A clone one base away is much larger, so this may be a read error. The chain carries TRBV7-9 and TRBJ2-7; no definite D call. The CDR3 length is 16 residues. Trimming cost V 4 bases and J 8 bases, with 24 bases left between them. CDR1 and CDR2 from the germline V gene are SEHNR and FQNEAQ (reference sequence). The CDR3 loop is CASSSPTPDGRVKQYF. In DNA, the CDR3 is TGTGCCAGCAGCTCTCCAACCCCCGACGGACGAGTCAAGCAGTACTTC.

This clonotype was seen at least ten times. The chain has TRBV10-3 and TRBJ2-6, with D unclear. Germline lookup yields CDR1 ENHRY and CDR2 SYGVKD. Trimming shortened V by 10 bases and J by 1 base, and 17 bases separated the two germline ends. This CDR3 has 16 amino acids. Here the CDR3 reads CASSATKGSGANVLTF. The DNA for the CDR3 is TGTGCCAGCAGCGCAACAAAGGGATCTGGGGCCAACGTCCTGACTTTC.

Ten or more counts support this clonotype. The chain is built from TRBV2 and TRBJ2-5, with D hard to call. Deletions cut 7 bases from V and 3 bases from J, with 18 bases between. The CDR3 extends over 15 amino acids. CDR1 and CDR2 (germline): SNHLY, FYNNEI. The CDR3 region is CASKIGPGREETQYF. In nucleotides, the CDR3 is TGTGCCAGCAAGATAGGGCCAGGTCGAGAAGAGACCCAGTACTTC.

This chain connects TRBV5-6 to TRBJ1-5; no firm D call. The germline V gene has CDR1 SGHDT and CDR2 YYEEEE. The CDR3 is 15 amino acids. V shed 4 bases and J shed 5 bases, with 16 bases lying between them. CDR3 region: CASSQDWTRDQPQHF. The CDR3, as DNA: TGTGCCAGCAGCCAAGATTGGACTCGGGATCAGCCCCAGCATTTT.

This clonotype was recorded at least ten times. The chain carries TRBV5-4 and TRBJ2-5, with TRBD2 identical over 10 bases. Germline-derived CDR1 and CDR2 are SGHNT and YYREEE (reference sequence). The CDR3 runs to 17 residues. The ends lost 0 bases at V and 2 bases at J; junction bases unmatched: 7. CDR3 protein: CASSLGLAGVLQETQYF. For the CDR3, the DNA is TGTGCCAGCAGCTTGGGGCTAGCGGGGGTTTTACAAGAGACCCAGTACTTC. Filled out from reference TRBV5-4 and TRBJ2-5, the complete variable domain reads ETGVTQSPTHLIKTRGQQVTLRCSSQSGHNTVSWYQQALGQGPQFIFQYYREEENGRGNFPPRFSGLQFPNYSSELNVNALELDDSALYLCASSLGLAGVLQETQYFGPGTRLLVL.

This clonotype was recorded a few times. This chain links TRBV9 with TRBJ2-2, with D possibly matching TRBD1 (6 bases). V lost 4 bases and J lost 4, with 17 bases in between. The CDR3 sequence is 16 residues long. Germline V gene data show CDR1 as SGDLS and CDR2 as YYNGEE. CDR3 DNA: TGTGCCAGCAGCTCGGTACAGGGTTCTTTCACCGGGGAGCTGTTTTTT. Translated: CASSSVQGSFTGELFF.

There are a few counts of this clonotype. The rearrangement uses TRBV6-5 and TRBJ2-7; D might be TRBD1 (6 bases). Germline V gives CDR1 MNHEY, CDR2 SVGAGI. Deletions cut 6 bases from V and 0 bases from J, with 18 bases between. This CDR3 spans 16 amino acids. The chain's CDR3 is CASSLAIRTDSYEQYF. CDR3 bases: TGTGCCAGCAGCTTGGCCATTAGGACAGACTCCTACGAGCAGTACTTC.

V is TRBV25-1 and J is TRBJ1-2, with 10 bases that match TRBD1. The CDR3 totals 14 residues. V lost 7 bases to trimming and J lost 3 bases; unmatched junction nucleotides: 5. Germline CDR1 reads MGHDK; CDR2 reads SYGVNS. CDR3 sequence: CASKRQGAYYGYTF. Here the CDR3 DNA reads TGTGCCAGCAAGCGACAGGGGGCCTACTATGGCTACACCTTC.

The chain carries TRBV2 and TRBJ1-6; D ambiguous. V gave up 1 base and J gave up 5 bases, with 9 bases separating them. This CDR3 has 15 residues. Germline CDR1 and CDR2: SNHLY and FYNNEI. The CDR3 DNA reads as TGTGCCAGCAGTGAAGGGAGAGGGAATAATTCACCCCTCCACTTT. Its translation is CASSEGRGNNSPLHF.

Notes on this clonotype: A read error may be the cause here, since a much bigger clone is one base away. J is TRBJ2-2 and V is TRBV7-7; D may be TRBD1 (5 bases). Germline V gene lookup returns CDR1 SSHAT and CDR2 FNYEAQ (reference sequence). The CDR3 runs 18 residues. The CDR3 DNA is TGTGCTAGCAGCTTAGCAGTTACTGGACACCGGAACACCGGGGAGCTGTTTTTT. It encodes CASSLAVTGHRNTGELFF.